In this sample, the clone carrying this T cell receptor beta chain turned up many times. Its antigen is currently unknown. The data were taken from a study of Graves' ophthalmopathy and Graves' hyperthyroidism. Broader study findings: Discrimination between ophthalmopathy and stable hyperthyroidism by a 13-signature model showed 87.88% sensitivity and about 80% specificity. Most expanded clonotypes from thyroid (those above 0.001 frequency) were also found in blood.

The CDR3 has 14 amino acids. V gave up 4 bases and J gave up 3 bases; unmatched junction bases: 3. Germline V CDR1 and CDR2: LGHDT, YNNKEL (reference sequence). Investigators amplified TCR beta CDR3 regions from RNA transcripts. HTBI-primed first-round RT-PCR preceded second-round multiplex PCR. Each CDR3 protein is one row after TCRdb ran MiXCR on the multiplex PCR reads. The table has 300,000 to 500,000 distinct CDR3 sequences, about 16% seen once. The V call is TRBV3-1, the J call TRBJ2-5; 9 bases are a match to TRBD1. Sequencing was carried out using peripheral blood. This clonotype was obtained from a young woman with stable Graves' hyperthyroidism. The CDR3 spells CASSPRDREETQYF. The CDR3 coding sequence is TGTGCCAGCAGCCCACGGGACAGGGAAGAGACCCAGTACTTC.